This T cell receptor (beta chain) was recovered during a study of T-cell memory formation after mild COVID-19. TCRdb reprocessed the 5' RACE reads with MiXCR, giving one entry per CDR3 protein. The table records around 370,000 distinct CDR3 sequences, under 25% of them present only once. Study findings and constraints: Still unconfirmed is whether the second-wave clones peaking on day 37 recognized SARS-CoV-2. While clones contracting from day 15 to 85 were balanced between CD4 and CD8, later expanders leaned CD4+. Memory sampled before infection contained some responding clones, suggesting cross-reactive memory joined. Contracting CD4+ clones sat mainly in CM and EM; CD8+ in EMRA.

Germline lookup yields CDR1 SGHTA and CDR2 FQGTGA. V shed 3 bases and J shed 7 bases, with 18 bases lying between them. The CDR3 extends over 15 amino acids. About this clonotype itself: Its antigen is as yet unknown.

The chain joins TRBV7-3 to TRBJ1-1, with a possible D match to TRBD1 (5 bases). This clonotype was sampled from an adult woman who had mild COVID-19 (a few samples of this study predate the infection). Cell type and time point are not known. The sample taken for sequencing was PBMCs or a T cell subset sorted from them (not recorded which). Here the CDR3 reads CASSFMGEGHDEAFF. The CDR3 region has the DNA TGTGCCAGCAGCTTCATGGGGGAAGGACACGATGAAGCTTTCTTT.